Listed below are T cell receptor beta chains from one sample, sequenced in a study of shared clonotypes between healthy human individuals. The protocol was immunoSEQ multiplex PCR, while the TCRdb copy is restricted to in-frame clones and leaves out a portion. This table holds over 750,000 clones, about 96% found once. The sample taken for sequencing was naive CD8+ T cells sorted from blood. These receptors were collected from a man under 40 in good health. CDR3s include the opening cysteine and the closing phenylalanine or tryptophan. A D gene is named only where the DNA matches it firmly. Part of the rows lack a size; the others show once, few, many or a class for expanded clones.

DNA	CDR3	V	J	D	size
TGTGCCAGCAGTTTAGTTAACAATGTAGATACGCAGTATTTT	CASSLVNNVDTQYF	TRBV27	TRBJ2-3	NA	NA
TGCGCCAGCAGTCAAGGGTCCAGCGGGAGGGGCAATGAGCAGTTCTTC	CASSQGSSGRGNEQFF	TRBV4-3	TRBJ2-1	TRBD2	once
TGTGCCAGCAGCTTATATACGGGATTTAGCAATCAGCCCCAGCATTTT	CASSLYTGFSNQPQHF	TRBV7-6	TRBJ1-5	NA	NA
TGCGCCAGCAGCTTGGAAGAGATTCCCTACGAGCAGTACTTC	CASSLEEIPYEQYF	TRBV5-1	TRBJ2-7	NA	NA
TGTGCCAGCAGTTACTCGACTGGAGATACGCAGTATTTT	CASSYSTGDTQYF	TRBV6-5	TRBJ2-3	NA	once
TGTGCCAGCAGCCTATACCCCTCGACTAGCGGGAGCTTCTACAATGAGCAGTTCTTC	CASSLYPSTSGSFYNEQFF	TRBV7-2	TRBJ2-1	TRBD2	NA
TGTGCCAGCAGCTTAGGGGCAACGGGCCCTATCACAGATACGCAGTATTTT	CASSLGATGPITDTQYF	TRBV7-9	TRBJ2-3	NA	NA
TGTGCCACCAGCAGAGATCGGGCACACACAGATACGCAGTATTTT	CATSRDRAHTDTQYF	TRBV15	TRBJ2-3	NA	NA
TGTGCCAGCAGCGACAGGTCGGGACAGCTAACTGAAGCTTTCTTT	CASSDRSGQLTEAFF	TRBV7-9	TRBJ1-1	TRBD1	NA
TGTGCCAGCAGTTTATTAGCGGGAGGCTCCTACAATGAGCAGTTCTTC	CASSLLAGGSYNEQFF	TRBV27	TRBJ2-1	TRBD2	NA
TGTGCCAGCAGCCCACCGCTAGCCTCCTACAATGAGCAGTTCTTC	CASSPPLASYNEQFF	TRBV7-9	TRBJ2-1	NA	NA
TGTGCCAGCAGCTTACAGGCGGGAGAAGCAGATACGCAGTATTTT	CASSLQAGEADTQYF	TRBV7-2	TRBJ2-3	TRBD2	NA
TGCGCCAGCAGGATGGCGGAGAGCTCCTACAATGAGCAGTTCTTC	CASRMAESSYNEQFF	TRBV5-1	TRBJ2-1	NA	NA
TGTGCCTGGAGTTTGAAGCGGAGCAGCACAGATACGCAGTATTTT	CAWSLKRSSTDTQYF	TRBV30	TRBJ2-3	NA	once
TGTGCCAGCAGCTCACAGGGGCCGACAAACTATGGCTACACCTTC	CASSSQGPTNYGYTF	TRBV7-9	TRBJ1-2	TRBD1	NA
TGTGCCAGCAGTTACTCGGAGGAATCCTCCTACAATGAGCAGTTCTTC	CASSYSEESSYNEQFF	TRBV6-5	TRBJ2-1	NA	once
TGTGCCAGCATAGGGGACGTGGAGACCCAGTACTTC	CASIGDVETQYF	TRBV2	TRBJ2-5	NA	NA
TGTGCCTGGAGTGGTCTGCCAAGCTCCTACAATGAGCAGTTCTTC	CAWSGLPSSYNEQFF	TRBV30	TRBJ2-1	NA	NA
TGTGCCAGCAGCTTATACCAGAATGGGGAGACCCAGTACTTC	CASSLYQNGETQYF	TRBV13	TRBJ2-5	NA	NA
TGTGCCAGCTCACCACCCCGAGGGCGGGAGGGTATGCACGAGCAGTACTTC	CASSPPRGREGMHEQYF	TRBV18	TRBJ2-7	TRBD2	NA
TGTGCCAGCGGACTTAGAAGTGACAGTTACGAGCAGTACTTC	CASGLRSDSYEQYF	TRBV7-6	TRBJ2-7	NA	NA
TGCGCCAGCAGCTTGGTCAGGGGCAGCTCCTACGAGCAGTACTTC	CASSLVRGSSYEQYF	TRBV5-1	TRBJ2-7	NA	NA
TGTGCCAGCAGCTTGGGGAATTACGAGCAGTACTTC	CASSLGNYEQYF	TRBV5-4	TRBJ2-7	NA	NA
TGCGCCAGCAGCCAAGAGAACGGTGGGGCAAACCAGCCCCAGCATTTT	CASSQENGGANQPQHF	TRBV4-1	TRBJ1-5	NA	NA
TGTGCTAGTGGTTTGGACCCTGGACTAGCGGGAGTTCGCAATGAGCAGTTCTTC	CASGLDPGLAGVRNEQFF	TRBV12-5	TRBJ2-1	TRBD2	NA
TGTGCCAGCAGTTCTAGCCTCAGGGGCACTGAAGCTTTCTTT	CASSSSLRGTEAFF	TRBV28	TRBJ1-1	NA	NA
TGTGCCAGCAGCTTATCGACAACGAACACCGGGGAGCTGTTTTTT	CASSLSTTNTGELFF	TRBV7-9	TRBJ2-2	NA	NA
TGTGCCAGCAGCTCCAGTCTCCCAGATACGCAGTATTTT	CASSSSLPDTQYF	TRBV7-9	TRBJ2-3	NA	NA
TGTGCCAGCGGGACTCAGGGTATGACTTACAATGAGCAGTTCTTC	CASGTQGMTYNEQFF	TRBV9	TRBJ2-1	NA	NA
TGTGCCAGCAGTTTATCGATCTCTAGAGAGCAGTTCTTC	CASSLSISREQFF	TRBV27	TRBJ2-1	NA	NA
TGTGCCACCAGCAGAGGGGCGGGGATAGAGGGAGATACGCAGTATTTT	CATSRGAGIEGDTQYF	TRBV15	TRBJ2-3	NA	NA
TGTGCCAGCAGCCCGGGACAGGGCCTAAAGAACGCCTACGAGCAGTACTTC	CASSPGQGLKNAYEQYF	TRBV7-9	TRBJ2-7	TRBD1	NA
TGTGCCAGCAGCCACCTAGCGGGAGAAGAGACCCAGTACTTC	CASSHLAGEETQYF	TRBV13	TRBJ2-5	TRBD2	NA
TGTGCCAGCAAGCTGTGGGGGGGCCCCCAGCCCCAGCATTTT	CASKLWGGPQPQHF	TRBV5-6	TRBJ1-5	NA	NA
TGTGCCAGCTCCCCGGATCCTTACGAGCAGTACTTC	CASSPDPYEQYF	TRBV18	TRBJ2-7	NA	NA
TGTGCCAGTAGGCCCACGTCGTACAATGAGCAGTTCTTC	CASRPTSYNEQFF	TRBV19	TRBJ2-1	NA	NA
TGTGCCACCTCCGGGACAGGGGTTGGCTACACCTTC	CATSGTGVGYTF	TRBV27	TRBJ1-2	TRBD1	few
TGTGCCAGCAGCTTAGATCTTGCCGGGAGGAGCTACGAGCAGTACTTC	CASSLDLAGRSYEQYF	TRBV11-2	TRBJ2-7	TRBD2	NA
TGTGCCAGCAGCTATTTACCGGGACTAGACGCGAATGAGCAGTTCTTC	CASSYLPGLDANEQFF	TRBV9	TRBJ2-1	TRBD2	NA
TGTGCCAGCAGCGTAGCCGGGACACTTCAAGAGACCCAGTACTTC	CASSVAGTLQETQYF	TRBV9	TRBJ2-5	NA	once
TGTGCCAGCAGCGGACAGGGGACGGAGACCCAGTACTTC	CASSGQGTETQYF	TRBV5-6	TRBJ2-5	TRBD1	NA
TGTGCCAGCAGCTTAGTTCAGGTCACAGATACGCAGTATTTT	CASSLVQVTDTQYF	TRBV7-2	TRBJ2-3	NA	NA
TGTGCCAGCAGCCCGGGATGGACTAGCGAGACAGATTTGGGGGAGCAGTTCTTC	CASSPGWTSETDLGEQFF	TRBV9	TRBJ2-1	TRBD2	NA
TGTGCCAGCAGCGTAGCCGGGACAGCCACTGAAGCTTTCTTT	CASSVAGTATEAFF	TRBV9	TRBJ1-1	TRBD1	NA
TGTGCCAGCAGTTACTCGAACGAGGGGGGGGCCGGCGAGCAGTACTTC	CASSYSNEGGAGEQYF	TRBV6-6	TRBJ2-7	NA	once
TGTGCCAGCGACAGGGGCGATTACACTGAAGCTTTCTTT	CASDRGDYTEAFF	TRBV28	TRBJ1-1	TRBD1	once
TGTGCCAGCAGCTTAGGCCTTTACAGGGGGCTGGGGGAAAAACTGTTTTTT	CASSLGLYRGLGEKLFF	TRBV7-8	TRBJ1-4	TRBD1	NA
TGTGCCAGCAGCTTAGGGGGACAGGGGGCGAATGGAAACATTCAGTACTTC	CASSLGGQGANGNIQYF	TRBV11-3	TRBJ2-4	TRBD1	once